Listed below are T cell receptor beta chains from one sample, sequenced in a study of blood T cell repertoires in COVID-19. Sequencing was performed with immunoSEQ multiplex PCR; in TCRdb, only in-frame clones are kept and a portion is missing. Of roughly 200,000 clones listed, around 80% are singletons. Sequenced sample: peripheral blood. These receptors originate from a man aged 35 to 55 with active or convalescent COVID-19. CDR3s include the opening cysteine and the closing phenylalanine or tryptophan. The order of the fields is V gene, J gene, D gene, clone size, CDR3 length, CDR3 DNA, CDR3 protein. A D gene is named only where the DNA matches it firmly. Expanded clones get a size class; other rows say once, few or many, or leave the size out.

V gene: TRBV18; J gene: TRBJ1-1; D gene: NA; clone size: NA; CDR3 length: 15; CDR3 DNA: TGTGCCAGCTCACCGGGGCAGGGGTGGAACACTGAAGCTTTCTTT; CDR3 protein: CASSPGQGWNTEAFF
V gene: TRBV19; J gene: TRBJ1-3; D gene: TRBD1; clone size: NA; CDR3 length: 15; CDR3 DNA: TGTGCCAGTAGTACGGGGACAGCCTCTGGAAACACCATATATTTT; CDR3 protein: CASSTGTASGNTIYF
V gene: TRBV7-3; J gene: TRBJ2-3; D gene: TRBD2; clone size: NA; CDR3 length: 14; CDR3 DNA: TGTGCCAGCGCACTAGCGGGGAGCACAGATACGCAGTATTTT; CDR3 protein: CASALAGSTDTQYF
V gene: TRBV2; J gene: TRBJ1-2; D gene: NA; clone size: NA; CDR3 length: 11; CDR3 DNA: TGTGCCAGCAGTGATATAGATGGCTACACCTTC; CDR3 protein: CASSDIDGYTF
V gene: TRBV7-8; J gene: TRBJ1-1; D gene: NA; clone size: NA; CDR3 length: 13; CDR3 DNA: TGTGCCAGCAGCTTCAGGGTGGACACTGAAGCTTTCTTT; CDR3 protein: CASSFRVDTEAFF
V gene: TRBV24-1; J gene: TRBJ1-2; D gene: NA; clone size: NA; CDR3 length: 13; CDR3 DNA: TGTGCCACCAGGTCGACAGAGACCTATGGCTACACCTTC; CDR3 protein: CATRSTETYGYTF
V gene: TRBV27; J gene: TRBJ1-2; D gene: TRBD1; clone size: NA; CDR3 length: 13; CDR3 DNA: TGTGCCAGCAGAGGGACAGGGGGCGGTGGCTACACCTTC; CDR3 protein: CASRGTGGGGYTF
V gene: TRBV7-2; J gene: TRBJ2-1; D gene: TRBD1; clone size: NA; CDR3 length: 14; CDR3 DNA: TGTGCCAGCAGGGAAGGACAGGGAAGGGGTGAGCAGTTCTTC; CDR3 protein: CASREGQGRGEQFF
V gene: TRBV11-3; J gene: TRBJ2-1; D gene: TRBD2; clone size: few; CDR3 length: 17; CDR3 DNA: TGTGCCAGCAGCTTAGATCTGGGCGCTAGCGGGTCAAATGAGCAGTTCTTC; CDR3 protein: CASSLDLGASGSNEQFF
V gene: TRBV4-1; J gene: TRBJ1-6; D gene: TRBD1; clone size: once; CDR3 length: 17; CDR3 DNA: TGCGCCAGCAGCCCGGGACAGGGGTCTAGTTTGAATTCACCCCTCCACTTT; CDR3 protein: CASSPGQGSSLNSPLHF
V gene: TRBV6-5; J gene: TRBJ2-7; D gene: NA; clone size: once; CDR3 length: 14; CDR3 DNA: TGTGCCAGCAGTTACTCGAGCAGCTACGAGGGGCAGTACTTC; CDR3 protein: CASSYSSSYEGQYF
V gene: TRBV15; J gene: TRBJ2-1; D gene: NA; clone size: NA; CDR3 length: 16; CDR3 DNA: TGTGCCACCAGCAGAGACCGGGACATGAGGTGGAATGAGCAGTTCTTC; CDR3 protein: CATSRDRDMRWNEQFF
V gene: TRBV18; J gene: TRBJ2-5; D gene: NA; clone size: NA; CDR3 length: 13; CDR3 DNA: TGTGCCAGCTCACCACCGACTCTAGAGACCCAGTACTTC; CDR3 protein: CASSPPTLETQYF
V gene: TRBV19; J gene: TRBJ2-2; D gene: NA; clone size: NA; CDR3 length: 14; CDR3 DNA: TGTGCCAGTAGCCTAAGGACAGCTACCGGGGAGCTGTTTTTT; CDR3 protein: CASSLRTATGELFF
V gene: TRBV7-8; J gene: TRBJ1-2; D gene: NA; clone size: NA; CDR3 length: 13; CDR3 DNA: TGTGCCAGCAGCTCCGGACAGTTCTATGGCTACACCTTC; CDR3 protein: CASSSGQFYGYTF
V gene: TRBV6-5; J gene: TRBJ2-5; D gene: TRBD1; clone size: NA; CDR3 length: 13; CDR3 DNA: TGTGCCAGCAGACAACAGGGGGCGGAGACCCAGTACTTC; CDR3 protein: CASRQQGAETQYF
V gene: TRBV29-1; J gene: TRBJ1-1; D gene: TRBD1; clone size: NA; CDR3 length: 13; CDR3 DNA: TGCAGCGTTGAAGACAGGGGGCGAACTGAAGCTTTCTTT; CDR3 protein: CSVEDRGRTEAFF
V gene: TRBV11-2; J gene: TRBJ1-6; D gene: NA; clone size: NA; CDR3 length: 12; CDR3 DNA: TGTGCCAGCAGCTTAGATCTTTCACCCCTCCACTTT; CDR3 protein: CASSLDLSPLHF
V gene: TRBV5-1; J gene: TRBJ1-1; D gene: NA; clone size: NA; CDR3 length: 14; CDR3 DNA: TGCGCCAGCAGCTTGCGGACAGTGAACACTGAAGCTTTCTTT; CDR3 protein: CASSLRTVNTEAFF
V gene: TRBV5-1; J gene: TRBJ2-1; D gene: TRBD1; clone size: once; CDR3 length: 15; CDR3 DNA: TGCGCCAGCAGCTTGTTCTTTTCAGGGGGAAATGAGCAGTTCTTC; CDR3 protein: CASSLFFSGGNEQFF
V gene: TRBV2; J gene: TRBJ2-7; D gene: NA; clone size: NA; CDR3 length: 13; CDR3 DNA: TGTGCCAGCACCGGGGTCCTCTCCTACGAGCAGTACTTC; CDR3 protein: CASTGVLSYEQYF
V gene: TRBV5-8; J gene: TRBJ1-2; D gene: TRBD1; clone size: once; CDR3 length: 14; CDR3 DNA: TGTGCCAGCATACTTCTGGGACAGGGGTATGGCTACACCTTC; CDR3 protein: CASILLGQGYGYTF
V gene: TRBV12-3/TRBV12-4; J gene: TRBJ1-6; D gene: NA; clone size: many; CDR3 length: 13; CDR3 DNA: TGTGCCAGCAGTTACCTTCGGTCTTCACCCCTCCACTTT; CDR3 protein: CASSYLRSSPLHF
V gene: TRBV3-1/TRBV3-2; J gene: TRBJ2-1; D gene: TRBD1; clone size: NA; CDR3 length: 15; CDR3 DNA: TGTGCCAGCAGCCATACGGGACAGGGGGAACTTGAGCAGTTCTTC; CDR3 protein: CASSHTGQGELEQFF
V gene: TRBV6-5; J gene: TRBJ2-2; D gene: NA; clone size: NA; CDR3 length: 14; CDR3 DNA: TGTGCCTCCCGTTTGGGGGGTAACACCGGGGAGCTGTTTTTT; CDR3 protein: CASRLGGNTGELFF
V gene: TRBV28; J gene: TRBJ2-2; D gene: TRBD2; clone size: NA; CDR3 length: 18; CDR3 DNA: TGTGCCAGCAGTACTCCCCCGGGACTAGCGGACAACACCGGGGAGCTGTTTTTT; CDR3 protein: CASSTPPGLADNTGELFF